The text below deals with one TCR beta chain. The data belong to a study of blood T cell repertoires in COVID-19. About the study: Material from acute and convalescent COVID-19 was sourced from the United States, Italy and Spain.

V lost 0 bases to trimming and J lost 2 bases, with 14 bases between them. The CDR3 contains 17 residues. CDR1 is LGHNA and CDR2 is YNFKEQ in the germline V gene. Some clones are missing from TCRdb's copy, which holds only in-frame ones; the method was immunoSEQ multiplex PCR. The sample lists about 480,000 clones; around nine tenths were seen once. Among Cohort 3 donors, those recovered had two negative PCRs, clearance, or symptom resolution. This chain links TRBV4-2 with TRBJ1-5, with a tentative D call TRBD1 (5 bases). What was sequenced was PBMCs or T cells enriched from blood (not recorded which). This clonotype was sampled from a woman aged 40-49 years who had recovered from COVID-19. The CDR3 is CASSQEIGRGGNQPQHF. CDR3 coding DNA: TGTGCCAGCAGCCAAGAGATAGGGAGGGGAGGCAATCAGCCCCAGCATTTT.